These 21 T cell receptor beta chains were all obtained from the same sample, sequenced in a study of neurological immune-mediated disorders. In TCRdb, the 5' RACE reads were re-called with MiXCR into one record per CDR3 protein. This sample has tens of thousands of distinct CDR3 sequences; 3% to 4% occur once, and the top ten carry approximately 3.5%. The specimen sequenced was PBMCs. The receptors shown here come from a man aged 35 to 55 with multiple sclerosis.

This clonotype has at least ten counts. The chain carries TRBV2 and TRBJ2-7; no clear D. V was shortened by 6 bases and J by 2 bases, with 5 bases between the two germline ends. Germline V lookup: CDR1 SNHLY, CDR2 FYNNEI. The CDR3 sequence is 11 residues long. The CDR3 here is CASSRAYEQYF. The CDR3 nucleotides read TGTGCCAGCAGCCGAGCCTACGAGCAGTACTTC.

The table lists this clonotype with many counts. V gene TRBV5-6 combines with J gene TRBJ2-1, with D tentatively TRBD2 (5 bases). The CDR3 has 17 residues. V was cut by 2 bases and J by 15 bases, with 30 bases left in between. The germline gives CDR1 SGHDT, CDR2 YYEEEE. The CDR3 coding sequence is TGTGCCAGCAGCTTTTATGGCAGCTTGATATCTAGCTCGAGCCGGTTCTTC. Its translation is CASSFYGSLISSSSRFF.

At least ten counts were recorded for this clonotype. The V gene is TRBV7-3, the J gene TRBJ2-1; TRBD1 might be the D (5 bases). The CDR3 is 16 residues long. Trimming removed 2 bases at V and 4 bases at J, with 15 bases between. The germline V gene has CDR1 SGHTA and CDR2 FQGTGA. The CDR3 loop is CASSLGRGVGYNEQFF. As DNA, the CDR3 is TGTGCCAGCAGCTTAGGAAGGGGTGTGGGTTACAATGAGCAGTTCTTC.

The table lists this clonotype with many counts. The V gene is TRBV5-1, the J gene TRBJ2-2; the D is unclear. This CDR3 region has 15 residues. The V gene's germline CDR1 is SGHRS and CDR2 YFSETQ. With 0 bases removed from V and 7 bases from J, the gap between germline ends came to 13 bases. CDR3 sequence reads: CASSLAGSGIGELFF. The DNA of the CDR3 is TGCGCCAGCAGCTTGGCCGGCTCGGGTATCGGGGAGCTGTTTTTT.

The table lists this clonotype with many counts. This CDR3 is CSAKLDRGLFF. DNA of the CDR3: TGCAGTGCAAAGCTGGACAGGGGACTGTTTTTT. This chain joins TRBV20-1 and TRBJ1-4; 9 nucleotides align to TRBD1. CDR1 and CDR2 (germline): DFQATT, SNEGSKA (reference sequence). V was pared by 6 bases and J by 13 bases, with 6 bases of the junction left unmatched. The CDR3 length is 11 residues.

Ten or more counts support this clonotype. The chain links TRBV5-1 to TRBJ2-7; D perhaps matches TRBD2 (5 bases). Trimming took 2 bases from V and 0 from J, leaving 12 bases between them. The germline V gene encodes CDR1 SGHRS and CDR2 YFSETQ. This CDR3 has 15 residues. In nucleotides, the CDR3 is TGCGCCAGCAGCTTCCTGGCGGGTTTCTCCTACGAGCAGTACTTC. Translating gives CASSFLAGFSYEQYF.

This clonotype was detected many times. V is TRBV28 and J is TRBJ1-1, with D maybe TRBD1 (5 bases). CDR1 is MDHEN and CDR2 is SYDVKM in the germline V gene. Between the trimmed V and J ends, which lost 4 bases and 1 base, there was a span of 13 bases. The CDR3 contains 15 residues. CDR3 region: CASSSTDHWNTEAFF. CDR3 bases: TGTGCCAGCAGTTCGACAGATCACTGGAACACTGAAGCTTTCTTT.

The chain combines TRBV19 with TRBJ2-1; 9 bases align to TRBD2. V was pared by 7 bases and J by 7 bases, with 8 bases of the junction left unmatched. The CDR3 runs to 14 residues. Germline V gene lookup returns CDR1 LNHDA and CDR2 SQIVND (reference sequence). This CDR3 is CASKVAGGQNEQFF. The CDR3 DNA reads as TGTGCCAGTAAGGTGGCGGGGGGGCAAAATGAGCAGTTCTTC.

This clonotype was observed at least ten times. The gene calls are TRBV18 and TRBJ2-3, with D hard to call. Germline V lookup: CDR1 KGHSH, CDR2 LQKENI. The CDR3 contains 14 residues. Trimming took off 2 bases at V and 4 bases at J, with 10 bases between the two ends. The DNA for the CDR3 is TGTGCCAGCTCACCAACTAATCTCCCAGATACGCAGTATTTT. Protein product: CASSPTNLPDTQYF.

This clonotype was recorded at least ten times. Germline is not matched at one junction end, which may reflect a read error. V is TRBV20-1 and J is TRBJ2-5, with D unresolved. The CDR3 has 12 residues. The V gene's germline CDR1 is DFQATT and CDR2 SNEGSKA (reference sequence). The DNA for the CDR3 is TGCAGTGCCAGAGAAGTGGCGGAGACCCAGTACTTC. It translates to CSAREVAETQYF.

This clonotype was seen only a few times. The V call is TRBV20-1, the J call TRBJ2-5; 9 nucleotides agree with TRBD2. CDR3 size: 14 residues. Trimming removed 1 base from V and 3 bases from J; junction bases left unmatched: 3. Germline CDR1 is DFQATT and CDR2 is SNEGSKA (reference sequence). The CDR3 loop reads CSARGGGVKETQYF. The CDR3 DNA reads TGCAGTGCTAGAGGCGGGGGGGTCAAAGAGACCCAGTACTTC.

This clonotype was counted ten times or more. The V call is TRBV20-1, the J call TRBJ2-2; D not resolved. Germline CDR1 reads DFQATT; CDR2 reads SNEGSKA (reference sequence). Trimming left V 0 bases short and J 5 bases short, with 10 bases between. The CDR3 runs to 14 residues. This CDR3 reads CSARDPGPTGELFF. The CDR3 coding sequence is TGCAGTGCTAGAGATCCCGGGCCTACCGGGGAGCTGTTTTTT.

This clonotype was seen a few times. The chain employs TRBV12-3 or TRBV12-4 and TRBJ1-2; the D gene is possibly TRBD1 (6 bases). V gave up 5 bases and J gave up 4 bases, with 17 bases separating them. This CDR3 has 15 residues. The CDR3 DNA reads TGTGCCAGCAGTCCCCGGACAGCGCTTATCTATGGCTACACCTTC. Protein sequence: CASSPRTALIYGYTF.

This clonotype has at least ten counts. The CDR3 protein is CASSLRKTSGIQETQYF. CDR3 nucleotides: TGTGCCAGCAGTTTAAGAAAGACTAGCGGGATACAAGAGACCCAGTACTTC. The gene calls are TRBV12-3 or TRBV12-4 and TRBJ2-5; 11 bases match TRBD2. The CDR3 contains 17 residues. V gave up 2 bases and J gave up 2 bases; unmatched junction bases: 7.

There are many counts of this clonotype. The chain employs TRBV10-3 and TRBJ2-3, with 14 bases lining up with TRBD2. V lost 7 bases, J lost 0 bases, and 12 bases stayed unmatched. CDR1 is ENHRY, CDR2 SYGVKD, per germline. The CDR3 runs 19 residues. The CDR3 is CAIKQSGTSGGSSTDTQYF. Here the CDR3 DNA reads TGTGCCATCAAACAATCCGGGACTAGCGGGGGTTCTAGCACAGATACGCAGTATTTT.

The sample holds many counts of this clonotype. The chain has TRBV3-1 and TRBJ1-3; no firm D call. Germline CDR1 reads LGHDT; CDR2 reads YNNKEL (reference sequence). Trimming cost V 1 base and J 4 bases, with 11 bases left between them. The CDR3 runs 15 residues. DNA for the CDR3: TGTGCCAGCAGCCAAGCGCTTACCGGCGGAAACACCATATATTTT. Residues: CASSQALTGGNTIYF.

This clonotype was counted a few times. The CDR3 nucleotides read TGCAGTGCTAGTATGACAGGGACCTACGAGCAGTACTTC. This sequence encodes CSASMTGTYEQYF. The chain links TRBV20-1 to TRBJ2-7; 7 nucleotides match TRBD1. CDR3 length: 13 amino acids. From germline, CDR1 is DFQATT and CDR2 SNEGSKA (reference sequence). Trimming cost V 3 bases and J 2 bases; bases outside gene matches: 4.

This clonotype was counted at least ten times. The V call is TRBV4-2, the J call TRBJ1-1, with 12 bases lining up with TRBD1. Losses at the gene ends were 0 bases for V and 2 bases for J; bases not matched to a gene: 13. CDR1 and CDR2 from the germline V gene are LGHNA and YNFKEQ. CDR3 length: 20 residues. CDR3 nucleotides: TGTGCCAGCAGCCAAGATAGGCCCCTCCGGGACAGGGGGCCCAACACTGAAGCTTTCTTT. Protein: CASSQDRPLRDRGPNTEAFF.

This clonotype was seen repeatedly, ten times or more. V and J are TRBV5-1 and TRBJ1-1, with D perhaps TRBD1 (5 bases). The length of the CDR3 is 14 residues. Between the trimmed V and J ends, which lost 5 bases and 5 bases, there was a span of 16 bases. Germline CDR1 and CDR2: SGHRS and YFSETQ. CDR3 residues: CASRRRGGETEAFF. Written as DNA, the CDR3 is TGCGCCAGCAGGAGAAGGGGAGGAGAGACTGAAGCTTTCTTT.

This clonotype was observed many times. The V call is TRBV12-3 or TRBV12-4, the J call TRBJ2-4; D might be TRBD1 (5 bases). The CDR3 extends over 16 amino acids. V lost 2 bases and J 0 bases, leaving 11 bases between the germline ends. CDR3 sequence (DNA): TGTGCCAGCAGTTTAAAAGGGGCCCTAGCCAAAAACATTCAGTACTTC. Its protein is CASSLKGALAKNIQYF.

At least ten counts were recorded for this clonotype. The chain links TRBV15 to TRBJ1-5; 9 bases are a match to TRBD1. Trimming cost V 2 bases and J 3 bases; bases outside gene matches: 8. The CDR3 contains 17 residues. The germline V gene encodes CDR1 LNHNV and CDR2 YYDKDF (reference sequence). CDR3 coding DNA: TGTGCCACCAGCAGAAAACAGGGGGCAGTTTTCAATCAGCCCCAGCATTTT. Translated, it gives CATSRKQGAVFNQPQHF.